The present entry profiles one TCR beta chain with its context. Its antigen is undetermined. V trimming: 1 base; J trimming: 5 bases; junction bases outside the gene matches: 5. The germline gives CDR1 SGHAT, CDR2 FQNNGV. CDR3 length: 16 amino acids. The study ran its PCR with 60 Vbeta and 13 Jbeta primers. Sequenced by immunoSEQ multiplex PCR; TCRdb stores in-frame clones only, minus some. The data show approximately 170,000 clones, with roughly three quarters seen just once and about 4.5% held by the top ten. The data are from a study of cytomegalovirus exposure and HLA in healthy donors. Study observations and caveats: Presence/absence analyses assumed roughly uniform sequencing depth across donors.

The specimen sequenced was PBMCs. J is TRBJ2-2 and V is TRBV11-2, with 9 positions matching TRBD2. The sequence was collected from a young man in good health and CMV-seropositive. CDR3 nucleotides: TGTGCCAGCAGCTTAGTTTCCGCGGGGGGGACCGGGGAGCTGTTTTTT. Encoded protein: CASSLVSAGGTGELFF.